The rows below give T cell receptor beta chains drawn from one sample of a study of blood T cells in healthy people across ages. TCRdb re-derived calls from the 5' RACE reads in MiXCR, one entry per CDR3 protein. The data show about 760,000 distinct CDR3 sequences, 45% to 70% seen once. Sequenced sample: blood. Source of these receptors: a man in his forties or fifties in good health. Both conserved end residues are part of each CDR3. The D gene is left open where the match is weak. Rows may omit the clone size; those that give it use once, few, many or a size class.

CDR3 DNA: TGTGCCAGCAGTCCCCTCGGACAGGCCAGTCAGCCCCAGCATTTT
CDR3 protein: CASSPLGQASQPQHF
clone size: few
J gene: TRBJ1-5
D gene: TRBD1
V gene: TRBV6-1

CDR3 DNA: TGCGCCAGCAGTAGGTCTACTTCTCGTAGAGAGCAGTACTTC
CDR3 protein: CASSRSTSRREQYF
clone size: .
J gene: TRBJ2-7
D gene: .
V gene: TRBV10-2

CDR3 DNA: TGTGCCTGGACCCGGGACAGGGGGAGCTATGGCTACACCTTC
CDR3 protein: CAWTRDRGSYGYTF
clone size: few
J gene: TRBJ1-2
D gene: TRBD1
V gene: TRBV30

CDR3 DNA: TGTGCCAGCAGTCTGACTTTACGGGGGTCAGGGGACAATGAGCAGTTCTTC
CDR3 protein: CASSLTLRGSGDNEQFF
clone size: .
J gene: TRBJ2-1
D gene: .
V gene: TRBV7-2

CDR3 DNA: TGTGCCAGCAGCCCGAGAGCGGGAGTGGCCCTAAAAGAGACCCAGTACTTC
CDR3 protein: CASSPRAGVALKETQYF
clone size: .
J gene: TRBJ2-5
D gene: TRBD2
V gene: TRBV7-8

CDR3 DNA: TGCGCCAGCAGCCTTACAACGCAGGTTACCGGGGAGCTGTTTTTT
CDR3 protein: CASSLTTQVTGELFF
clone size: few
J gene: TRBJ2-2
D gene: .
V gene: TRBV5-1

CDR3 DNA: TGCAGTGCCAGAGGTATCCAGGGCCACTCCCTCTATGGCTACACCTTC
CDR3 protein: CSARGIQGHSLYGYTF
clone size: few
J gene: TRBJ1-2
D gene: .
V gene: TRBV20-1

CDR3 DNA: TGTGCCAGCACTTCCGCAGGGGAAGAGACCCAGTACTTC
CDR3 protein: CASTSAGEETQYF
clone size: .
J gene: TRBJ2-5
D gene: .
V gene: TRBV9

CDR3 DNA: TGTGCCAGCAGTTTCGGGACAGGGGGCTCACCCCTCCACTTT
CDR3 protein: CASSFGTGGSPLHF
clone size: .
J gene: TRBJ1-6
D gene: TRBD1
V gene: TRBV28

CDR3 DNA: TGTGCCAGCATCGGACCCCAATATGACGAGCAGTACTTC
CDR3 protein: CASIGPQYDEQYF
clone size: .
J gene: TRBJ2-7
D gene: .
V gene: TRBV7-2

CDR3 DNA: TGCGCCAGCAGCCAAAAAGGGGGGAGGGTAGCGGGAGATGAGCAGTACTTC
CDR3 protein: CASSQKGGRVAGDEQYF
clone size: .
J gene: TRBJ2-5
D gene: TRBD2
V gene: TRBV4-3

CDR3 DNA: TGTGCCAGCAGCTTAGTTGGGGCAGGGAGCGACATTCAGTACTTC
CDR3 protein: CASSLVGAGSDIQYF
clone size: .
J gene: TRBJ2-4
D gene: .
V gene: TRBV7-2

CDR3 DNA: TGCAGCGTTGAGCTGGCGGTAAGCTCCTACGAGCAGTACTTC
CDR3 protein: CSVELAVSSYEQYF
clone size: .
J gene: TRBJ2-7
D gene: .
V gene: TRBV29-1

CDR3 DNA: TGTGCCAGCAGCTTGACTAGCGGGAATAGCGACGAGCAGTACTTC
CDR3 protein: CASSLTSGNSDEQYF
clone size: .
J gene: TRBJ2-7
D gene: TRBD2
V gene: TRBV7-2

CDR3 DNA: TGCAGCGTTCCAAGGGGGGGTCCGAACACTGAAGCTTTCTTT
CDR3 protein: CSVPRGGPNTEAFF
clone size: .
J gene: TRBJ1-1
D gene: .
V gene: TRBV29-1

CDR3 DNA: TGTGCCAGCAGGGGGACTCCCGACTACGAGCAGTACTTC
CDR3 protein: CASRGTPDYEQYF
clone size: few
J gene: TRBJ2-7
D gene: .
V gene: TRBV28

CDR3 DNA: TGCGCCAGCAGGGTCGGCGGGACAGGGAGCGAGACCCAGTACTTC
CDR3 protein: CASRVGGTGSETQYF
clone size: .
J gene: TRBJ2-5
D gene: TRBD1
V gene: TRBV5-1

CDR3 DNA: TGTGCCAGCAGTTTCGTCGGACAGGGCTACGAGCAGTACTTC
CDR3 protein: CASSFVGQGYEQYF
clone size: few
J gene: TRBJ2-7
D gene: TRBD1
V gene: TRBV28

CDR3 DNA: TGCAGTGCCACAGCAGGGGGCGGCGGCACCGGGGAGCTGTTTTTT
CDR3 protein: CSATAGGGGTGELFF
clone size: once
J gene: TRBJ2-2
D gene: TRBD1
V gene: TRBV20-1

CDR3 DNA: TGTGCCAGCAGAGCTTTGGGGAAACTGTTTTTT
CDR3 protein: CASRALGKLFF
clone size: .
J gene: TRBJ1-4
D gene: .
V gene: TRBV28

CDR3 DNA: TGTGCCAGCAGTTTTGCCGTTGCCAATTCACCCCTCCACTTT
CDR3 protein: CASSFAVANSPLHF
clone size: .
J gene: TRBJ1-6
D gene: .
V gene: TRBV27

CDR3 DNA: TGCGCCAGCAGCTTGGGGTCGTCGGGGGGCCGAAGCACAGATACGCAGTATTTT
CDR3 protein: CASSLGSSGGRSTDTQYF
clone size: .
J gene: TRBJ2-3
D gene: .
V gene: TRBV5-1

CDR3 DNA: TGTGCCAGCAGTTACACAGGGGACCTCACCGGGGAGCTGTTTTTT
CDR3 protein: CASSYTGDLTGELFF
clone size: .
J gene: TRBJ2-2
D gene: TRBD1
V gene: TRBV12-3/TRBV12-4

CDR3 DNA: TGTGCCAGCAGCTTAGGTTGGGCTACGAATGAGCAGTTCTTC
CDR3 protein: CASSLGWATNEQFF
clone size: .
J gene: TRBJ2-1
D gene: .
V gene: TRBV7-2

CDR3 DNA: TGTGCCAGCAGCCAAGATCTCGGGGGGGGCTGGGAGACCCAGTACTTC
CDR3 protein: CASSQDLGGGWETQYF
clone size: .
J gene: TRBJ2-5
D gene: TRBD2
V gene: TRBV3-1

CDR3 DNA: TGCAGTGCTACCTCGACGTTGGATCGGGAGACCCAGTACTTC
CDR3 protein: CSATSTLDRETQYF
clone size: few
J gene: TRBJ2-5
D gene: .
V gene: TRBV20-1

CDR3 DNA: TGCAGTGCCATCGAAGGGGGCCCCGGGACAGGGGGCTTTAATCAGCCCCAGCATTTT
CDR3 protein: CSAIEGGPGTGGFNQPQHF
clone size: .
J gene: TRBJ1-5
D gene: TRBD1
V gene: TRBV20-1

CDR3 DNA: TGTGCCAGCAGCCCTGAGAGCCCCCATAACTATGGCTACACCTTC
CDR3 protein: CASSPESPHNYGYTF
clone size: .
J gene: TRBJ1-2
D gene: .
V gene: TRBV21-1

CDR3 DNA: TGCAGTGCTAGTGATCTTGAGAGCTCCTACAATGAGCAGTTCTTC
CDR3 protein: CSASDLESSYNEQFF
clone size: .
J gene: TRBJ2-1
D gene: .
V gene: TRBV20-1

CDR3 DNA: TGTGCCAGCTCCACTAGCGGGGGGGGCGATGAGCAGTTCTTC
CDR3 protein: CASSTSGGGDEQFF
clone size: few
J gene: TRBJ2-1
D gene: TRBD2
V gene: TRBV7-3

CDR3 DNA: TGTGCCAGCAGGGATGGCGAGACCCAGTACTTC
CDR3 protein: CASRDGETQYF
clone size: many
J gene: TRBJ2-5
D gene: .
V gene: TRBV6-1

CDR3 DNA: TGTGCCACCAGCAGAGGATCGGACAGGGATAACTATGGCTACACCTTC
CDR3 protein: CATSRGSDRDNYGYTF
clone size: few
J gene: TRBJ1-2
D gene: TRBD1
V gene: TRBV15

CDR3 DNA: TGTGCCAGCAGCGTTCCTCCCGGGACTAGGAGGGATGAGCAGTTCTTC
CDR3 protein: CASSVPPGTRRDEQFF
clone size: .
J gene: TRBJ2-1
D gene: TRBD2
V gene: TRBV9

CDR3 DNA: TGTGCCAGCAGCGTGACTAGCGGCGGGCTCGAAGATACGCAGTATTTT
CDR3 protein: CASSVTSGGLEDTQYF
clone size: .
J gene: TRBJ2-3
D gene: TRBD2
V gene: TRBV9